This TCR beta chain was sequenced during a study of graft-versus-host responses after intestinal transplantation (dated by TCRdb to 2020 to 2022). Broadly, across the study: The transplants that recipients received were multivisceral, liver-intestinal, or isolated intestinal. Anti-thymocyte globulin induction was given to all recipients, followed by maintenance tacrolimus and steroids for around three years. Bulk TCR-beta CDR3 sequencing was used to track graft-versus-host and host-versus-graft alloreactive T cell clones in the graft, circulation and bone marrow after intestinal transplantation. Alloreactive clones were identified by sequencing pre-transplant mixed lymphocyte reaction products and comparing them with unstimulated pre-transplant donor and recipient T cells. A cohort of approximately 24 intestinal transplant recipients, including one retransplant, was enrolled, and 3 patients lacking pretransplant specimens were excluded. A peak of at least 4% donor T cells among recipient peripheral blood mononuclear cells was the definition used for donor T cell macrochimerism. Instead of going to the commercial service, samples from a few later patients were sequenced in-house on an Illumina MiSeq and processed with MiXCR. The paper as a whole reports these results and caveats: In the allografts of patients with donor T cell macrochimerism, GvH to HvG T cell clonal ratios were high. Early after transplant, declines in HvG clones were associated with peak levels of circulating GvH clones. GvH clones were found in recipient bone marrow, and some of the GvH clones appeared earlier in ileal mucosa or blood, which is consistent with an intestinal mucosal origin. Conclusions were limited by the relatively low number and heterogeneity of intestinal transplant patients.

Relative to germline, V is 4 bases shorter and J is 6 bases shorter, with 12 bases between their ends. From the cysteine up to the phenylalanine, the CDR3 has a length of 13 residues. CDR3 DNA only is kept here, 39 bases in frame from base 1. CDR1 MGHRA and CDR2 YSYEKL are derived from the germline V gene. The library was built by means of the immunoSEQ multiplex PCR assay. For most patients, genomic DNA was isolated with the Qiagen DNeasy Blood and Tissue Kit and sent frozen to Adaptive Biotechnologies for TCR sequencing. Adaptive Biotechnologies carried out high-throughput TCR-beta CDR3 sequencing of genomic DNA for most patients. As for how the authors treated the data: Adaptive's ImmunoSEQ software was the source of the TCR sequencing data for about 17 patients, while a few other patients were processed with MiXCR and VDJtools. To correct CD4 versus CD8 sorting errors, any sequence found in both subsets at a frequency ratio below 5:1 was removed. Because the origin of CDR3 nucleotide sequences shared between donor and recipient could not be assigned, those sequences were removed. To count as alloreactive, a clone needed at least 2-fold expansion over unstimulated cells and a minimum CFSE-low frequency of 0.002% (template counts) or 0.001% (read counts). A clone was considered mappable if detected in the sequenced pre-transplant spleen, lymph node, or MLR CFSE-low populations of the donor or recipient. Cumulative frequency of alloreactive clones was calculated as a percentage of all sequences weighted by copy number. In its TCRdb copy, this immuneACCESS table keeps in-frame sequences only and misses some clones. Where compared with another copy, unresolved V genes explain less than half of these, and the others have no known cause. That table is the source of V, J and clone size, and D and trimming were worked out from the DNA. The sample table records approximately 100,000 clones; about 90% of these occur just once. The ten largest clones capture around 0.11% of the sample.

In the paper's terms, the time point label means: cells obtained before transplantation from donor or recipient. CD3+CD4+ and CD3+CD8+ populations were FACS-sorted from unstimulated pre-transplant donor and recipient cells taken from spleen or lymph nodes. About this clone itself: Its antigen has not been determined. No per-base quality is available; no much larger clone lies one base away.

The receptor chain draws on TRBV4-1 and TRBJ1-1; the D gene lacks a confident call. The sample in question was unstimulated CD4+ T cells sorted from spleen or lymph node cells, obtained before intestinal transplant. This TCR was sampled from a human donor who received an intestinal transplant. The DNA reads TGCGCCAGCAGCCGCACAAGTACCCCTGAAGCTTTCTTT. This encodes CASSRTSTPEAFF.